The 21 T cell receptor beta chains reported below all come from one sample, sequenced in a study of blood T cells in healthy people across ages (dated by TCRdb to about 2015). Receptor libraries were prepared by 5' RACE. Sequencing took place on an Illumina HiSeq 2500. A second PCR of roughly 7 to 11 cycles was performed with a sample-barcoded 5' primer and a J-beta primer mix. TCRdb itself trimmed the public reads at Q25 with fastp, ran MiXCR and retained productive beta chains. One record per CDR3 amino acid sequence lists the most common genes and DNA. This sample has some 700,000 distinct CDR3 sequences in its table, and 22% of those were observed once. The ten largest clonotypes hold 22% of the sample. The material sequenced was blood. All receptors come from a man between 65 and 85 years old in good health.

The J gene is TRBJ2-6, the V gene TRBV7-9; tentative D call: TRBD2 (6 bases). The CDR3 length is 16 residues. Trimming removed 5 bases from V and 0 bases from J, with 11 bases in between. Germline CDR1 SEHNR, CDR2 FQNEAQ (reference sequence). The CDR3 sequence: CASSPGLFSGANVLTF. The CDR3 DNA follows: TGTGCCAGCAGCCCGGGACTCTTCTCTGGGGCCAACGTCCTGACTTTC.

The chain carries TRBV7-2 and TRBJ2-5; no firm D call. This CDR3 contains 12 residues. Germline CDR1 reads SGHTA; CDR2 reads FQGNSA. V was shortened by 2 bases and J by 7 bases, with 8 bases between the two germline ends. In DNA form, the CDR3 reads TGTGCCAGCAGCTTACAACCTGGGACCCAGTACTTC. This translates into CASSLQPGTQYF.

This clonotype was seen more than once but under ten times. The genes are TRBV6-1 and TRBJ1-1; TRBD1 agrees at 9 bases. This CDR3 contains 16 residues. The V and J ends lost 5 bases and 5 bases, in that order; junction bases with no gene match: 12. Germline loops: CDR1 MNHNS, CDR2 SASEGT. CDR3 coding DNA: TGTGCCAGCAGTCGAGGGACAGGGCTAACGGGAACTGAAGCTTTCTTT. It translates to CASSRGTGLTGTEAFF.

This chain joins TRBV11-1 and TRBJ1-1; 7 bases are a match to TRBD1. Germline V lookup: CDR1 SGHAT, CDR2 FQDESV (reference sequence). V gave up 5 bases and J gave up 5 bases; unmatched junction bases: 8. The CDR3 runs to 14 residues. Written as DNA, the CDR3 is TGTGCCAGCAGCCGAGGGGGCCTGGAGACTGAAGCTTTCTTT. This encodes CASSRGGLETEAFF.

The CDR3 bases are TGTGCCAGCAGCTTACAGGATTGGGGCTACACCTTC. This codes for CASSLQDWGYTF. The chain couples TRBV11-2 to TRBJ1-2; no firm D call. CDR1 is SGHAT and CDR2 is FQNNGV in the germline V gene. CDR3 size: 12 residues. V was cut by 2 bases and J by 8 bases, with 9 bases left in between. The variable domain in full, with the rest retrieved from reference TRBV11-2 and TRBJ1-2, is EAGVAQSPRYKIIEKRQSVAFWCNPISGHATLYWYQQILGQGPKLLIQFQNNGVVDDSQLPKDRFSAERLKGVDSTLKIQPAKLEDSAVYLCASSLQDWGYTFGSGTRLTVV.

The J gene is TRBJ2-7, the V gene TRBV28; D may be TRBD1 (6 bases). The V gene lost 6 bases and the J gene lost 4 bases, with 13 bases spanning the gap. Germline V gene sequence: CDR1 MDHEN, CDR2 SYDVKM. The length of the CDR3 is 13 residues. CDR3 region: CASRINRVYEQYF. For the CDR3, the DNA is TGTGCCAGCAGAATAAACAGGGTTTACGAGCAGTACTTC.

V usage is TRBV20-1 and J usage is TRBJ2-2, with TRBD1 matching 7 bases. In germline, CDR1 is DFQATT, CDR2 SNEGSKA (reference sequence). J gave up 1 base and V 5 bases, and 7 bases lay outside the gene matches. CDR3 size: 15 residues. CDR3 loop: CSALGRTGNTGELFF. As DNA, the CDR3 is TGCAGTGCTCTGGGCCGGACAGGGAACACCGGGGAGCTGTTTTTT.

In its sample, this clonotype was seen a few times. CDR3 DNA sequence: TGCGCCAGCAGCTTCCTAGCGGAAAGCACAGATACGCAGTATTTT. This gives the protein CASSFLAESTDTQYF. The chain has TRBV5-1 and TRBJ2-3, with 7 nucleotides matching TRBD2. V dropped 2 bases and J dropped 0; count of bases not matched to a gene: 3. From germline, CDR1 is SGHRS and CDR2 YFSETQ. This CDR3 spans 15 amino acids.

Remarks on this clonotype: The germline gene is not matched at one end of the junction; a read error may be the cause. The rearrangement joins TRBV20-1 to TRBJ2-5; D ambiguous. The germline V gene encodes CDR1 DFQATT and CDR2 SNEGSKA (reference sequence). The CDR3 covers 15 residues. For the CDR3, the DNA is TGCAGTGCTAGAGATGGCCAGCGAGGTTGGTATGAGCTGTTCTTC. Its translation: CSARDGQRGWYELFF.

This clonotype was seen many times. The chain joins TRBV24-1 to TRBJ2-3; no definite D call. There are 12 residues in the CDR3. Germline lookup yields CDR1 KGHDR and CDR2 SFDVKD. Trimming removed 9 bases at V and 2 bases at J, with 8 bases between. Here the CDR3 DNA reads TGTGCCACCGCAACAGACACAGATACGCAGTATTTT. The encoded protein is CATATDTDTQYF.

The V call is TRBV12-3 or TRBV12-4, the J call TRBJ2-3; tentative D call: TRBD2 (5 bases). CDR3 length: 15 residues. Trimming removed 5 bases from V and 3 bases from J, with 15 bases in between. CDR3 DNA sequence: TGTGCCAGCAGTGGGCCGGGAAGAAGGACAGATACGCAGTATTTT. Its translation is CASSGPGRRTDTQYF.

At least ten counts were recorded for this clonotype. The chain has TRBV29-1 and TRBJ2-1; a weak D match, TRBD1 (5 bases). The CDR3 is 12 residues long. The ends were cut back, 5 bases at V and 6 bases at J, with 11 bases in the middle. The germline CDR1 and CDR2 sequences are SQVTM and ANQGSEA. This CDR3 reads CSVTGVVNEQFF. The CDR3 nucleotides read TGCAGCGTTACAGGAGTAGTCAATGAGCAGTTCTTC.

This chain joins TRBV6-5 and TRBJ1-1; D is perhaps TRBD1 (6 bases). With 2 bases removed from V and 4 bases from J, the gap between germline ends came to 8 bases. The CDR3 sequence is 13 residues long. Germline CDR1 reads MNHEY; CDR2 reads SVGAGI. The CDR3: CASSYGQSTEAFF. CDR3 sequence (DNA): TGTGCCAGCAGTTACGGACAGAGCACTGAAGCTTTCTTT.

This clonotype was detected a few times. The chain links TRBV20-1 to TRBJ1-2; possibly TRBD1 for D (6 bases). The germline V gene has CDR1 DFQATT and CDR2 SNEGSKA (reference sequence). CDR3 length equals 16 residues. Trimming cost V 7 bases and J 7 bases, with 28 bases left between them. CDR3 amino acids: CSVPPLSQGISGGYTF. CDR3 DNA: TGCAGTGTCCCCCCTCTATCTCAGGGGATTTCTGGTGGCTACACCTTC.

This clonotype was seen only a few times. The chain is built from TRBV20-1 and TRBJ2-6; a possible D gene is TRBD1 (6 bases). CDR3 length: 15 amino acids. With 3 bases removed from V and 2 bases from J, the gap between germline ends came to 11 bases. The germline CDR1 and CDR2 sequences are DFQATT and SNEGSKA (reference sequence). As DNA, the CDR3 is TGCAGTGCTAGTAAAGGGGGTACTGGGGCCAACGTCCTGACTTTC. Protein product: CSASKGGTGANVLTF.

This clonotype was recorded only once. This chain joins TRBV30 and TRBJ2-3, with a weak D call TRBD2 (6 bases). V dropped 1 base and J dropped 5 bases, with 13 bases sitting between them. The germline CDR1 and CDR2 sequences are GTSNPN and SVGIG (reference sequence). The CDR3 is 14 amino acids. CDR3 in DNA: TGTGCCTGGAGTGGTCCGACTAGTTTAGATACGCAGTATTTT. Encoded protein: CAWSGPTSLDTQYF.

This clonotype occurred a few times. The J gene is TRBJ2-3, the V gene TRBV29-1, with 7 bases fitting TRBD2. Trimming at V came to 1 base and at J to 1 base, leaving 5 bases not matched to a gene. CDR1 is SQVTM, CDR2 ANQGSEA, per germline. The CDR3 extends over 15 amino acids. The CDR3 loop is CSVEGGEGRTDTQYF. CDR3 DNA sequence: TGCAGCGTTGAAGGGGGGGAGGGCCGCACAGATACGCAGTATTTT.

V usage is TRBV20-1 and J usage is TRBJ2-1; 7 nucleotides agree with TRBD2. This CDR3 comprises 14 residues. V trimming: 5 bases; J trimming: 0 bases; junction bases outside the gene matches: 4. CDR1 and CDR2 (germline): DFQATT, SNEGSKA (reference sequence). CDR3 bases: TGCAGTGCTCCGACTAGCCACTCCTACAATGAGCAGTTCTTC. It codes for CSAPTSHSYNEQFF.

This chain uses TRBV7-8 with TRBJ1-4; D may be TRBD1 (6 bases). The germline V and J ends were trimmed by 1 base and 7 bases, with 13 bases remaining between them. This CDR3 comprises 15 residues. CDR1 is SGHVS and CDR2 is FQNEAQ in the germline V gene. CDR3: CASSLDGGLGEKLFF. The CDR3 region has the DNA TGTGCCAGCAGCTTAGATGGGGGGCTTGGTGAAAAACTGTTTTTT.

This rearrangement joins TRBV10-1 to TRBJ1-2, with D maybe TRBD1 (5 bases). The V gene lost 0 bases and the J gene lost 6 bases, with 8 bases spanning the gap. In germline, CDR1 is WNHNN, CDR2 SYGVQD (reference sequence). CDR3 size: 13 residues. The CDR3 reads CASSESLRDGYTF. The CDR3 DNA reads as TGCGCCAGCAGTGAGTCGCTCAGGGATGGCTACACCTTC.

This clonotype has more than one count but fewer than ten. J is TRBJ2-7 and V is TRBV30; 7 bases map to TRBD1. Germline V gene lookup returns CDR1 GTSNPN and CDR2 SVGIG (reference sequence). J lost 5 bases, V lost 4 bases, and 17 bases had no gene match. CDR3 length equals 16 residues. The DNA for the CDR3 is TGTGCCTGGAATCTCACAGGGGCTCCCAAGTTAGACGAGCAGTACGTC. Amino acids: CAWNLTGAPKLDEQYV.